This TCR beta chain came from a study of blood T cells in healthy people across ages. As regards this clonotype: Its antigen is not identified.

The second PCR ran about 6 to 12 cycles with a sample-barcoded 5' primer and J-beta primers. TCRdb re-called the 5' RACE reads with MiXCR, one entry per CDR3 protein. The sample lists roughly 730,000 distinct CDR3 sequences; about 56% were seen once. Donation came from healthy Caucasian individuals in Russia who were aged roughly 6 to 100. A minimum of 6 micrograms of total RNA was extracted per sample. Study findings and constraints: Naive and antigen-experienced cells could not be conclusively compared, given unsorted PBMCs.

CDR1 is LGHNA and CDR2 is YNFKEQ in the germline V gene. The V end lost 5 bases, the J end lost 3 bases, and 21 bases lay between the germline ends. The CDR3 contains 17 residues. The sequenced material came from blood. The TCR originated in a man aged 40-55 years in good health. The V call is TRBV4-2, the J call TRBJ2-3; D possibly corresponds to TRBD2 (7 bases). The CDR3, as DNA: TGTGCCAGCAGCACAGAAACCCGGGGGGCAGGTACAGATACGCAGTATTTT. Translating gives CASSTETRGAGTDTQYF.